This T cell receptor beta chain was sequenced for a study of Graves' ophthalmopathy and Graves' hyperthyroidism. Study-wide findings and caveats: Among expanded thyroid clonotypes above 0.001 frequency, most also occurred in blood. Discriminating ophthalmopathy from stable hyperthyroidism, a 13-signature model attained a sensitivity of approximately 85% and a specificity of 81.08%.

This clonotype has a handful of counts. The antigen is undetermined. Germline CDR1 SGHRS, CDR2 YFSETQ. V gave up 1 base and J gave up 0 bases; unmatched junction bases: 1. The CDR3 extends over 18 amino acids. Ophthalmopathic donors had moderate-to-severe activity, CAS ≥3 and NOSPECS ≥4, with disease that had lasted under 3 months. Someone took the PBMCs out of more than 9 ml of fresh peripheral blood. As the template, RNA transcripts were used to amplify TCR beta CDR3 regions. Second-round multiplex PCR came after first-round RT-PCR with HTBI primers. TCRdb re-analysed the multiplex PCR reads in MiXCR, keeping a single row per CDR3 protein. The sample has about 220,000 distinct CDR3 sequences; 20% to 25% are singletons.

The chain is built from TRBV5-1 and TRBJ2-6, with 13 bases matching TRBD2. The receptor's source is a woman aged 45-65 years with Graves' ophthalmopathy. The sample was peripheral blood. CDR3 protein: CASSLRTSGSSGANVLTF. The DNA for the CDR3 is TGCGCCAGCAGCTTGAGGACTAGCGGGAGCTCTGGGGCCAACGTCCTGACTTTC. Full variable domain (outside the CDR3, taken from reference TRBV5-1 and TRBJ2-6): KAGVTQTPRYLIKTRGQQVTLSCSPISGHRSVSWYQQTPGQGLQFLFEYFSETQRNKGNFPGRFSGRQFSNSRSEMNVSTLELGDSALYLCASSLRTSGSSGANVLTFGAGSRLTVL.